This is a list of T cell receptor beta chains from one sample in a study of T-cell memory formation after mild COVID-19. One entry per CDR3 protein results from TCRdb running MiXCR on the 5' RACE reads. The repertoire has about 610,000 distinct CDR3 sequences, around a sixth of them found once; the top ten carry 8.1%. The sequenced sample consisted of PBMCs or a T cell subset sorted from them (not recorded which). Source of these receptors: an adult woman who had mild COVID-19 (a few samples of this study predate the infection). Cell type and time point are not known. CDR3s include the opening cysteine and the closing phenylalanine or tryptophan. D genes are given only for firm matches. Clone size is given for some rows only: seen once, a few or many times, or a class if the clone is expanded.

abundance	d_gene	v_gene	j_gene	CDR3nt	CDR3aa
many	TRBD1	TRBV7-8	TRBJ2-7	TGTGCCAGCAGCCTATCAGGACAGGACGCCTATGGTTTC	CASSLSGQDAYGF
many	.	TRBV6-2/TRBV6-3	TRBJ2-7	TGTGCCAGCACCGGACTGGGTTACGAGCAGTACTTC	CASTGLGYEQYF
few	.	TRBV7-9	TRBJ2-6	TGTGCCAGCAGCTTGAGGGAGAGCTCTGGGGCCAACGTCCTGACTTTC	CASSLRESSGANVLTF
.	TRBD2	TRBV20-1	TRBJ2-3	TGCAGTGCTAGAGGACTAGCGGGAGCGGCTACGCAGTATTTT	CSARGLAGAATQYF
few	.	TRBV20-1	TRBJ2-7	TGCAGTGCTAGGGATAGCCACACAGGGTTGATTGAGCAGTACTTC	CSARDSHTGLIEQYF
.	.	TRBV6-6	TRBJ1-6	TGTGCCAGCAGTTACGAGGCAGGGTGGAATTCACCCCTCCACTTT	CASSYEAGWNSPLHF
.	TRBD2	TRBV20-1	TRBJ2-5	TGCAGTGCTGCTGGGGCTAGCGGGGGGGAAGAGACCCAGTACTTC	CSAAGASGGEETQYF
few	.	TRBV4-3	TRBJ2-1	TGCGCCAGCAGCCAAGACCCGCTAGGAAGCTCCTACAATGAGCAGTTCTTC	CASSQDPLGSSYNEQFF
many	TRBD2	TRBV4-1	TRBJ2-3	TGCGCCAGCAGCCAAGAAAGCGGGGGGCTGAGCACAGATACGCAGTATTTT	CASSQESGGLSTDTQYF
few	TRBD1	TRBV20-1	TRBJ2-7	TGCAGTGCTCCGAGGACAGGGGAAGTCGAGCAGTACTTC	CSAPRTGEVEQYF
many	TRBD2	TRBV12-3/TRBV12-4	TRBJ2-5	TGTGCCAGCAGCTTCGGACTAGGGGAGACCCAGTACTTC	CASSFGLGETQYF
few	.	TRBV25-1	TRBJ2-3	TGTGCCAGCAGCCTTCTAGAACGCCATACGCAGTATTTT	CASSLLERHTQYF
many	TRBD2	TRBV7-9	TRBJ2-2	TGTGCCAGCAGCACCCGACTAGCGGGGACGAACACCGGGGAGCTGTTTTTT	CASSTRLAGTNTGELFF
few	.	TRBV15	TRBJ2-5	TGTGCCACCAGCAGAGCCCTCGGTACCGACCAAGAGACCCAGTACTTC	CATSRALGTDQETQYF
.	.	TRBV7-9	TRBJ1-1	TGTGCCAGCAGCTTCGGACAGAGGGGGTCAGTAGCTTTCTTT	CASSFGQRGSVAFF
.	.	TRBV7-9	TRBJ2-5	TGTGCCAGCAGCTTAGCTACGGGAGAGGGGGCGACCCAGTACTTC	CASSLATGEGATQYF
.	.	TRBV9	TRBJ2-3	TGTGCCAGCAGCGGGGGTCCCACAGATACGCAGTATTTT	CASSGGPTDTQYF
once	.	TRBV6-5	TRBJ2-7	TGTGCCAGCAGTTACTCCCCAGAAGCAAGCGAGCAGTACTTC	CASSYSPEASEQYF
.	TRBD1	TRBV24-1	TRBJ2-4	TGTGCCACCAGTGATTCCGGACAGGGGGGAAACATTCAGTACTTC	CATSDSGQGGNIQYF
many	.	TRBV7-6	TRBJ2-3	TGTGCCAGCAGCTTAGATGGCGGGGGCGCAGATACGCAGTATTTT	CASSLDGGGADTQYF
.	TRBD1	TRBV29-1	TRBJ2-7	TGCAGCGTCGAGACAGGGGGCGCGTCCTACGAGCAGTACTTC	CSVETGGASYEQYF
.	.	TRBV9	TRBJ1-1	TGTGCCAGCAGCGTAAGAAGTTTGGACACTGAAGCTTTCTTT	CASSVRSLDTEAFF
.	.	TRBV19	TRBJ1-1	TGTGCCAGTAGTAAAGTGAGGGGGTTCACTGAAGCTTTCTTT	CASSKVRGFTEAFF
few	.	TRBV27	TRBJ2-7	TGTGCCAGCAGTTTTAGGAAGCAGTACTTC	CASSFRKQYF